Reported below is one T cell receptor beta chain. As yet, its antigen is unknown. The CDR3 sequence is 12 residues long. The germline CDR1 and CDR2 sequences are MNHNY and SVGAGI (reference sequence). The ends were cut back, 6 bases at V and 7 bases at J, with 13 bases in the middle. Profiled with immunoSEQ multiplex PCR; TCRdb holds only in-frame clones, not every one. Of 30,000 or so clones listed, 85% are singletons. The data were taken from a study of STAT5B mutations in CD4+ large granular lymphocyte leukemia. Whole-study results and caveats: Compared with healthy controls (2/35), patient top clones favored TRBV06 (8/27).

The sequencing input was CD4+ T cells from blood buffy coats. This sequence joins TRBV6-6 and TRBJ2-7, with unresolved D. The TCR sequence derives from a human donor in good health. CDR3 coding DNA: TGTGCCAGCAGCTATTTATCGGGTGAGCAGTACTTC. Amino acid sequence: CASSYLSGEQYF.